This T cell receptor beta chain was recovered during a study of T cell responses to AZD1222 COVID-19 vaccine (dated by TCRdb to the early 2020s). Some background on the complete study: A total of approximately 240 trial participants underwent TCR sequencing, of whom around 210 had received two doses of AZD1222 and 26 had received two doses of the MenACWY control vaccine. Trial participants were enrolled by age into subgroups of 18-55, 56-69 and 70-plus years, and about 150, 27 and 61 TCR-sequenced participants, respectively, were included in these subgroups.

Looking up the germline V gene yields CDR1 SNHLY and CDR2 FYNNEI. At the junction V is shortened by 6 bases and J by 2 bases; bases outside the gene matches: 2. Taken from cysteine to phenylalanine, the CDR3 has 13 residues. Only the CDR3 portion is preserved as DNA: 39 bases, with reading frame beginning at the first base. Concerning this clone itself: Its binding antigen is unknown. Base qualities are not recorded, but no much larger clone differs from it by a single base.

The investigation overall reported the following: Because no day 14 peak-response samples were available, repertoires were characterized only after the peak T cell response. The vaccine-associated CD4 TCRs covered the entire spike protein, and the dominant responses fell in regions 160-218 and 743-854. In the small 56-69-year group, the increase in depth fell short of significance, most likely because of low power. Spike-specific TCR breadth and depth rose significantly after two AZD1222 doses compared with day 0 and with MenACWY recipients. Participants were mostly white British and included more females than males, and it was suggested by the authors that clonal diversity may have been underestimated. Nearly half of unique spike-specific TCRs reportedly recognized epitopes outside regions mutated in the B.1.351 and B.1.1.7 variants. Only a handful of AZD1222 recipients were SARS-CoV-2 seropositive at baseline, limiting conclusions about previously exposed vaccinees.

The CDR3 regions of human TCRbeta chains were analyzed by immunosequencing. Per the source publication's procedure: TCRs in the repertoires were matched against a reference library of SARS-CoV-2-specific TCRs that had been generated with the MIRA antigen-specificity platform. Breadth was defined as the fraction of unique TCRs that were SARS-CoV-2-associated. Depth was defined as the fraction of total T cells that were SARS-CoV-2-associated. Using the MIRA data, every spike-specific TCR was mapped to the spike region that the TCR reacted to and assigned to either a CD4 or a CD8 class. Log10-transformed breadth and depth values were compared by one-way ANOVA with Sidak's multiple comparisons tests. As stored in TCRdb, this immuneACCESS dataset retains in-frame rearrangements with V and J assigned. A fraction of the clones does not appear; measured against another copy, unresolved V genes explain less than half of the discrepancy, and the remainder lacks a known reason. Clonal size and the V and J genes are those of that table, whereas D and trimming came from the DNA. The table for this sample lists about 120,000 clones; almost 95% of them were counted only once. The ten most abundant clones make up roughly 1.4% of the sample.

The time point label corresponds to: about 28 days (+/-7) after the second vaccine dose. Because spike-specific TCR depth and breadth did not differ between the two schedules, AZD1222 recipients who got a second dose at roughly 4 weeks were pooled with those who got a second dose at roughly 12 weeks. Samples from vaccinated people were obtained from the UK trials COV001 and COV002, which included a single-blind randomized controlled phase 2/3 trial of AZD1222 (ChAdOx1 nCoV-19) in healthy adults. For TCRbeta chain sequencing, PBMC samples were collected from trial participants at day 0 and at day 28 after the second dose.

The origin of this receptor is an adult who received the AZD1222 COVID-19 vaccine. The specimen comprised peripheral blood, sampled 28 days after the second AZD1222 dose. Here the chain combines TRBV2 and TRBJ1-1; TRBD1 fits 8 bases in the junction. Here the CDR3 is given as CASRGQANTEAFF. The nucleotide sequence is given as TGTGCCAGCAGGGGACAGGCTAACACTGAAGCTTTCTTT.